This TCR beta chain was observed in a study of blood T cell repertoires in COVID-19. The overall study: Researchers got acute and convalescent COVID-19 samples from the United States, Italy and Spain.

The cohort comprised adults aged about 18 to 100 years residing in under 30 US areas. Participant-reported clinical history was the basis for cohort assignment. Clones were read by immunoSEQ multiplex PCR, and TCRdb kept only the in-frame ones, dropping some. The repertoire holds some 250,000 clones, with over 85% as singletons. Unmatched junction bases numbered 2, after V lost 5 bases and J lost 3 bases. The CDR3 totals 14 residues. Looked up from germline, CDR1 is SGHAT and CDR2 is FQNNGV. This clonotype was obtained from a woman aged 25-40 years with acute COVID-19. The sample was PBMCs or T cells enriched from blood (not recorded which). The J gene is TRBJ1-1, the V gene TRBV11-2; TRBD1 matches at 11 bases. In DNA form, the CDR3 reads TGTGCCAGCAGCGTGGACAGGGGGCACACTGAAGCTTTCTTT. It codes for CASSVDRGHTEAFF.